This T cell receptor (beta chain) emerged from a study of T cells after yellow fever vaccination. TCRdb independently ran MiXCR on the 5' RACE reads; one entry per CDR3 protein. The table lists about 580,000 distinct CDR3 sequences, 17% of them singletons. V lost 7 bases and J lost 3, with 20 bases in between. This CDR3 has 16 residues. Germline assignment: CDR1 SGHAT and CDR2 FQNNGV. Source: PBMCs, taken 5 days after the first yellow fever vaccination. The TCR was taken from a man in his late teens or twenties who received the YFV17D yellow fever vaccine. The chain uses TRBV11-2 and TRBJ2-3, with D possibly called TRBD1 or TRBD2 (6 bases each). Here the CDR3 DNA reads TGTGCCAGCACCCTCCGGGGGCCCAAAGGAACAGATACGCAGTATTTT. Translated: CASTLRGPKGTDTQYF.